These T cell receptor beta chains were read from a single sample in a study of T cells in Graves' hyperthyroidism and ophthalmopathy. TCRdb used MiXCR to reprocess the multiplex PCR reads, holding one entry per CDR3 protein. Of under 250,000 distinct CDR3 sequences detected, under 20% appear once; the ten largest clones hold 50%. The sample comprised blood. The receptors shown here come from a man over 45 with Graves' hyperthyroidism. Both conserved end residues are part of each CDR3. The D gene is left open where the match is weak. Not every row has a clone size; where given, it reads once, few, many or a size class.

clone_size,j_call,v_call,d_call,cdr3_nt,cdr3_aa
many,TRBJ2-6,TRBV10-3,NA,TGTGCCATCAGTGAGTACGGGGCCAACGTCCTGACTTTC,CAISEYGANVLTF
many,TRBJ2-1,TRBV11-1,NA,TGTGCCAGCAGCTTAGCCCGGATTGGGGGCCTTGAAGTCAATGAGCAGTTCTTC,CASSLARIGGLEVNEQFF
many,TRBJ1-3,TRBV7-9,TRBD1,TGTGCCAGCAGCACCTGGACAGGGTCCTCTGGAAACACCATATATTTT,CASSTWTGSSGNTIYF
many,TRBJ2-5,TRBV10-3,TRBD2,TGTGCCATCAGTGGAGGGGAGCGGGATGAGGCGGAGACCCAGTACTTC,CAISGGERDEAETQYF
many,TRBJ2-3,TRBV28,NA,TGTGCCAGCAGCCCCTTGGGAAATACAGATACGCAGTATTTT,CASSPLGNTDTQYF
few,TRBJ1-2,TRBV20-1,NA,TGCAGTGCTAGAGCTCACGGGGGGCGGACTGATGGCTACACCTTC,CSARAHGGRTDGYTF
many,TRBJ2-2,TRBV2,NA,TGTGCCAGCATCGGGACATATTCCACCGGGGAGCTGTTTTTT,CASIGTYSTGELFF
many,TRBJ2-7,TRBV3-1,TRBD1,TGTGCCAGCAGCGGATACGGGACAGGGGACAACGAGCAGTACTTC,CASSGYGTGDNEQYF
many,TRBJ2-5,TRBV18,NA,TGTGCCAGCTCACCACGCAGGGGAGAGGGAGAGACCCAGTACTTC,CASSPRRGEGETQYF
NA,TRBJ1-5,TRBV29-1,NA,TGCAGCGCGACAGGTGATGGGCAGCCCCAGCATTTT,CSATGDGQPQHF
many,TRBJ1-2,TRBV28,NA,TGTGCCAGCAGTACACAGGCCCCCTGGGGCTACACCTTC,CASSTQAPWGYTF
many,TRBJ2-1,TRBV12-3/TRBV12-4,TRBD1,TGTGCCAGCAGTTTGGACAGGGAATACTCCTACAATGAGCAGTTCTTC,CASSLDREYSYNEQFF